What follows is one TCR beta chain and its context. What it recognizes is unknown. The repertoire was sequenced with immunoSEQ multiplex PCR; TCRdb's copy has only in-frame clones and lacks some. This sample has over 60,000 clones, with roughly 90% found just once. The CDR3 covers 13 residues. V dropped 2 bases and J dropped 1 base, with 5 bases sitting between them. Per the germline V gene, CDR1 is MNHEY and CDR2 is SMNVEV (reference sequence). The sample comes from a study of human versus mouse CDR3 diversity and MHC coevolution. Broader study findings: The lowest clonal inequality scores came from two of three human donors.

Cells were CD45RO-negative CD62L-positive naive CD4 T cells sorted from PBMCs. Sequenced sample: naive CD4+ T cells from blood. The subset was: CD45RO-negative CD62L-positive naive CD4 T cells. The sequence was obtained from a person aged 30-69 years in good health. The V and J genes are TRBV27 and TRBJ1-1; no clear D gene. The CDR3 spells CASSLLKNTEAFF. The CDR3 DNA follows: TGTGCCAGCAGTTTACTAAAGAACACTGAAGCTTTCTTT.